Following are 12 T cell receptor beta chains from one sample sequenced in a study of blood T cell repertoires in COVID-19. Libraries were prepared by immunoSEQ multiplex PCR; TCRdb keeps only in-frame clonotypes and omits some of them. This table has some 120,000 clones, 80% to 85% appearing once. The specimen was PBMCs or T cells enriched from blood (not recorded which). The origin of the receptors is a man aged 30 to 39 who had recovered from COVID-19.

V gene TRBV6-4 combines with J gene TRBJ2-1, with 11 nucleotides matching TRBD2. CDR3 length: 14 amino acids. J gave up 8 bases and V 5 bases, and 5 bases lay outside the gene matches. Germline CDR1 MRHNA, CDR2 SNTAGT. The CDR3 protein is CASSLAGGGDEQFF. As DNA, the CDR3 is TGTGCCAGCAGTCTAGCGGGAGGAGGCGATGAGCAGTTCTTC.

The rearrangement joins TRBV6-4 to TRBJ2-3, with 8 positions matching TRBD2. CDR1 and CDR2 (germline): MRHNA, SNTAGT. The CDR3 has 16 amino acids. The V segment lost 4 bases and the J segment 2 bases; nucleotides outside the gene matches: 8. The CDR3 loop is CASSASGAGVTDTQYF. The DNA for the CDR3 is TGTGCCAGCAGTGCATCGGGAGCGGGGGTCACAGATACGCAGTATTTT.

V and J are TRBV10-3 and TRBJ1-5; 7 bases map to TRBD1. The CDR3 loop spans 16 amino acids. Per germline, CDR1 ENHRY and CDR2 SYGVKD. V lost 3 bases and J lost 1; bases outside the gene matches: 6. CDR3 sequence (DNA): TGTGCCATCAGTGAAGCAGGGGGTCTCAGCAATCAGCCCCAGCATTTT. This translates into CAISEAGGLSNQPQHF.

CDR3 DNA: TGTGCCAGCAGCTTAGGTTTCAGGGGTGGGGATACGCAGTATTTT. Translating gives CASSLGFRGGDTQYF. The V and J genes are TRBV11-2 and TRBJ2-3; weak D call: TRBD1 (6 bases). The germline CDR1 and CDR2 sequences are SGHAT and FQNNGV. Trimming shortened V by 1 base and J by 6 bases, and 14 bases separated the two germline ends. This CDR3 has 15 amino acids.

This chain links TRBV14 with TRBJ2-1; TRBD2 matches at 7 bases. This CDR3 is built from 15 residues. The germline V gene has CDR1 SGHDN and CDR2 FVKESK. J lost 4 bases, V lost 0 bases, and 3 bases had no gene match. In DNA, the CDR3 is TGTGCCAGCAGCCAAGAGACTAGCCGGTACAATGAGCAGTTCTTC. Protein: CASSQETSRYNEQFF.

DNA of the CDR3: TGTGCCATCAGTGACCCCGGGACAGGGAAGAGTAACAATGAGCAGTTCTTC. It codes for CAISDPGTGKSNNEQFF. The gene calls are TRBV10-3 and TRBJ2-1; 9 nucleotides match TRBD1. The CDR3 runs to 17 residues. Unmatched junction bases numbered 11, after V lost 3 bases and J lost 5 bases. Germline values: CDR1 ENHRY, CDR2 SYGVKD.

J is TRBJ2-5 and V is TRBV6-5, with 8 bases matching TRBD1. Unmatched junction bases numbered 6, after V lost 5 bases and J lost 1 base. CDR1 is MNHEY, CDR2 SVGAGI, per germline. The CDR3 is 15 residues long. The CDR3 DNA is TGTGCCAGCAGTCGACAGGGGTTGGTCCAAGAGACCCAGTACTTC. It codes for CASSRQGLVQETQYF.

Many counts were recorded for this clone. The chain joins TRBV2 to TRBJ1-1, with D maybe TRBD1 (6 bases). CDR3 length: 16 amino acids. In germline, CDR1 is SNHLY, CDR2 FYNNEI. Trimming took off 0 bases at V and 1 base at J, with 12 bases between the two ends. The CDR3 sequence: CASSEAQGWSNTEAFF. As DNA, the CDR3 is TGTGCCAGCAGTGAAGCCCAGGGGTGGTCGAACACTGAAGCTTTCTTT.

The chain carries TRBV20-1 and TRBJ1-1, with unresolved D. Germline V gives CDR1 DFQATT, CDR2 SNEGSKA (reference sequence). Trimming cost V 3 bases and J 1 base, with 15 bases left between them. The CDR3 totals 15 residues. This CDR3 is CSASYPGRTNTEAFF. CDR3 nucleotide sequence: TGCAGTGCTAGTTACCCGGGAAGAACGAACACTGAAGCTTTCTTT.

The V and J genes are TRBV6-5 and TRBJ1-4; 8 bases fit TRBD1. The CDR3 is made up of 15 amino acids. Per the germline V gene, CDR1 is MNHEY and CDR2 is SVGAGI. Trimming cost V 4 bases and J 6 bases; bases outside gene matches: 7. CDR3 DNA sequence: TGTGCCAGCAGTTTAATCGGACAGGGCGATGAAAAACTGTTTTTT. Its protein is CASSLIGQGDEKLFF.

This clone has just one count. The rearrangement joins TRBV7-9 to TRBJ1-1, with 11 bases lining up with TRBD1. CDR3 size: 14 residues. V trimming: 4 bases; J trimming: 5 bases; junction bases outside the gene matches: 3. The germline gives CDR1 SEHNR, CDR2 FQNEAQ (reference sequence). CDR3 nucleotides: TGTGCCAGCAGCTCAGGGACAGGGGGAACTGAAGCTTTCTTT. Translated, it gives CASSSGTGGTEAFF.

This rearrangement joins TRBV6-1 to TRBJ2-4, with TRBD1 matching 7 bases. Trimming at V came to 2 bases and at J to 4 bases, leaving 5 bases not matched to a gene. Germline V gives CDR1 MNHNS, CDR2 SASEGT. CDR3 length: 15 residues. In nucleotides, the CDR3 is TGTGCCAGCAGTGAACCCTTGGACAGGAAAAACATTCAGTACTTC. Translated: CASSEPLDRKNIQYF.